These T cell receptor beta chains were read from a single sample in a study of shared clonotypes between healthy human individuals. The repertoire was sequenced with immunoSEQ multiplex PCR; TCRdb's copy has only in-frame clones and lacks some. Found here are more than 1.2 million clones, roughly 98.5% of them singletons; the top ten hold over 0.3%. Material for sequencing was naive CD4+ T cells sorted from blood. The receptors originated from a man younger than 40 in good health. Both conserved end residues are part of each CDR3. Fields, in order: J gene, D gene, V gene, clone size, CDR3 protein, CDR3 DNA. A D gene is named only where the DNA matches it firmly. Clone size, where shown, is once, few, many, or a class for clones that have expanded.

TRBJ2-7	-	TRBV23-1	-	CASSLPQRHAPYEQYF	TGCGCCAGCAGTCTGCCCCAGCGTCACGCCCCGTACGAGCAGTACTTC
TRBJ2-7	TRBD2	TRBV6-5	once	CASRTGDYSYEQYF	TGTGCCAGCAGGACGGGGGACTACTCCTACGAGCAGTACTTC
TRBJ2-1	-	TRBV6-5	-	CASSYSRGDNEQFF	TGTGCCAGCAGTTACTCGAGGGGGGACAATGAGCAGTTCTTC
TRBJ2-4	TRBD1	TRBV7-2	-	CASSQGAELAKNIQYF	TGTGCCAGCAGCCAGGGGGCAGAATTAGCCAAAAACATTCAGTACTTC
TRBJ2-5	TRBD1	TRBV19	-	CASSMATGQGSETQYF	TGTGCCAGTAGTATGGCAACGGGACAGGGTTCGGAGACCCAGTACTTC
TRBJ2-1	-	TRBV7-9	-	CASSFGRNEQFF	TGTGCCAGCAGCTTTGGGAGGAATGAGCAGTTCTTC
TRBJ2-3	-	TRBV5-6	-	CASTFITDTQYF	TGTGCCAGCACCTTCATCACAGATACGCAGTATTTT
TRBJ2-2	-	TRBV28	-	CASSPGGPLTGELFF	TGTGCCAGCAGTCCAGGTGGGCCGCTCACCGGGGAGCTGTTTTTT
TRBJ2-7	-	TRBV7-9	-	CASSLALRGYEQYF	TGTGCCAGCAGCTTAGCGCTTAGGGGATACGAGCAGTACTTC
TRBJ2-5	TRBD1	TRBV15	-	CATSRAPPGTGWLETQYF	TGTGCCACCAGCAGAGCTCCCCCCGGGACAGGTTGGTTGGAGACCCAGTACTTC
TRBJ2-7	-	TRBV6-5	-	CASSRTDVTYEQYF	TGTGCCAGCAGTCGGACCGATGTTACCTACGAGCAGTACTTC
TRBJ1-2	-	TRBV18	-	CASSPGLVGYGYTF	TGTGCCAGCTCACCGGGGTTGGTGGGGTATGGCTACACCTTC
TRBJ1-5	-	TRBV2	-	CASSERTAYQPQHF	TGTGCCAGCAGTGAAAGGACAGCCTATCAGCCCCAGCATTTT
TRBJ1-1	-	TRBV6-4	-	CASSLGGVNTEAFF	TGTGCCAGCAGTCTAGGGGGGGTGAACACTGAAGCTTTCTTT
TRBJ2-7	TRBD2	TRBV5-1	-	CASSLGLSGGPYEQYF	TGCGCCAGCAGCTTGGGCTTATCGGGAGGCCCCTACGAGCAGTACTTC
TRBJ1-2	-	TRBV28	once	CASKATGSYGYTF	TGTGCCAGTAAGGCGACAGGCTCCTATGGCTACACCTTC
TRBJ2-3	TRBD2	TRBV9	-	CASTPSGRPYVDTQYF	TGTGCCAGCACGCCTAGCGGGAGGCCATATGTAGATACGCAGTATTTT
TRBJ1-1	-	TRBV19	-	CASTRREGRNTEAFF	TGTGCCAGTACTCGGCGAGAGGGGAGAAACACTGAAGCTTTCTTT
TRBJ2-2	TRBD2	TRBV5-4	once	CASSSGLADSNTGELFF	TGTGCCAGCAGCTCGGGACTAGCGGATTCGAACACCGGGGAGCTGTTTTTT
TRBJ1-3	-	TRBV4-3	-	CASSQGASGNTIYF	TGCGCCAGCAGCCAAGGAGCCTCTGGAAACACCATATATTTT
TRBJ2-7	TRBD2	TRBV11-3	-	CASSVTSGYEQYF	TGTGCCAGCAGCGTCACTAGCGGCTACGAGCAGTACTTC